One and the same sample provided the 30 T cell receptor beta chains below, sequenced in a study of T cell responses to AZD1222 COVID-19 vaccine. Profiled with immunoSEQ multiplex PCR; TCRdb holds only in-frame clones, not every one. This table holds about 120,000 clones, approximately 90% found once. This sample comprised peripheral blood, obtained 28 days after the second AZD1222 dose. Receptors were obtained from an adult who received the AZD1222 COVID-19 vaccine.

The CDR3 DNA reads TGCAGTGCTAGTCTGGAAAGGGCAGGATCCTATGGCTACACCTTC. This encodes CSASLERAGSYGYTF. The chain is built from TRBV20-1 and TRBJ1-2; D gene unclear. The CDR3 runs to 15 residues. V lost 3 bases to trimming and J lost 4 bases, with 18 bases between them. In germline, CDR1 is DFQATT, CDR2 SNEGSKA (reference sequence).

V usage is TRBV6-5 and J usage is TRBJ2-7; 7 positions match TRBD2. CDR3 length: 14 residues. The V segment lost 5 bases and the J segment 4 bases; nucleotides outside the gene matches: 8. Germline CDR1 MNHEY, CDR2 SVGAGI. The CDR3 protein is CASSTGTTLYEQYF. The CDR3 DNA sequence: TGTGCCAGCAGTACCGGGACTACACTATACGAGCAGTACTTC.

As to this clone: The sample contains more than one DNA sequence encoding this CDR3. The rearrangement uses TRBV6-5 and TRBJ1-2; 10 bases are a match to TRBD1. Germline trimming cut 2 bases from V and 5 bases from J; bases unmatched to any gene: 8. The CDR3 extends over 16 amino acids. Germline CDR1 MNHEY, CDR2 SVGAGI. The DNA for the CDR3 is TGTGCCAGCAGTTACCTCCGGACAGGGGGTGGATATGGCTACACCTTC. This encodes CASSYLRTGGGYGYTF.

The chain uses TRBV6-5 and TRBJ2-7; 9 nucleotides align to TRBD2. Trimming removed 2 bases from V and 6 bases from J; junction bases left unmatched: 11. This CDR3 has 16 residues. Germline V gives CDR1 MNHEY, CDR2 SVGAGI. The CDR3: CASSYVSGSPQAEQYF. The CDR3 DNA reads TGTGCCAGCAGTTACGTTAGCGGGAGTCCCCAGGCCGAGCAGTACTTC.

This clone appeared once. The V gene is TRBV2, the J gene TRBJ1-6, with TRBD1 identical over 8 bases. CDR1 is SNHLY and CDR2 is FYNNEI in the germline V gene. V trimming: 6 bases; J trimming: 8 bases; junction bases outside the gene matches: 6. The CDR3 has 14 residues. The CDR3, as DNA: TGTGCCAGCAGATCGACAGGGGTGGATTCACCCCTCCACTTT. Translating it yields CASRSTGVDSPLHF.

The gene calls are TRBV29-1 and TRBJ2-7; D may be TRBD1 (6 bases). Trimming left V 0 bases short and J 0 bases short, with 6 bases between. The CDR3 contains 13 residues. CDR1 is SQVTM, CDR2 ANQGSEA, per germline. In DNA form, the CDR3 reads TGCAGCGTTGAAGAGGACAGCTCCTACGAGCAGTACTTC. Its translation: CSVEEDSSYEQYF.

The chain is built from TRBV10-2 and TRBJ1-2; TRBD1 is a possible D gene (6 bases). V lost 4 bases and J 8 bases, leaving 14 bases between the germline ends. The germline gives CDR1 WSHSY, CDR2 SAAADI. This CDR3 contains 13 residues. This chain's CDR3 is CASSVTGTSGYTF. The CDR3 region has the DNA TGCGCCAGCAGTGTGACAGGAACCAGCGGCTACACCTTC.

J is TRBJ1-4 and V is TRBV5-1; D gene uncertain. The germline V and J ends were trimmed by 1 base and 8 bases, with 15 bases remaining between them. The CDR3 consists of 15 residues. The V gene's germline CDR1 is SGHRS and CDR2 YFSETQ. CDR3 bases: TGCGCCAGCAGCTTGCTTCTCACCTTTCAGGAAAAACTGTTTTTT. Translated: CASSLLLTFQEKLFF.

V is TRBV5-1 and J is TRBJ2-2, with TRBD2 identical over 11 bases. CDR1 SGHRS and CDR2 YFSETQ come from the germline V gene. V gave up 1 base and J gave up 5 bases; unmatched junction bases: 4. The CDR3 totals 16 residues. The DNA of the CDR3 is TGCGCCAGCAGCTTGACTAGCGGGAGTGTTACCGGGGAGCTGTTTTTT. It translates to CASSLTSGSVTGELFF.

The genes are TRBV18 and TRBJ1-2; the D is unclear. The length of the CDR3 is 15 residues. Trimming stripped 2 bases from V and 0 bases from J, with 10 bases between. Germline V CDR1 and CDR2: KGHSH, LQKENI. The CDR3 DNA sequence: TGTGCCAGCTCACCATTTAGTCAGCCTAACTATGGCTACACCTTC. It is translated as CASSPFSQPNYGYTF.

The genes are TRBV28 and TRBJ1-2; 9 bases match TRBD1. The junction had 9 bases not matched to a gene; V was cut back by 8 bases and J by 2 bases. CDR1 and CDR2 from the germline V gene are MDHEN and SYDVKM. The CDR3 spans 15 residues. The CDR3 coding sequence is TGTGCCAGCCAGGGAAACAGGGGGCGAAACTATGGCTACACCTTC. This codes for CASQGNRGRNYGYTF.

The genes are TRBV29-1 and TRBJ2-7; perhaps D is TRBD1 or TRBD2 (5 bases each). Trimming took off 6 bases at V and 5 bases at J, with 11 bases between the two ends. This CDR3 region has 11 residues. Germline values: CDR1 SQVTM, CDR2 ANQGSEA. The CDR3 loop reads CSVGDVHEQYF. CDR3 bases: TGCAGCGTGGGGGACGTCCACGAGCAGTACTTC.

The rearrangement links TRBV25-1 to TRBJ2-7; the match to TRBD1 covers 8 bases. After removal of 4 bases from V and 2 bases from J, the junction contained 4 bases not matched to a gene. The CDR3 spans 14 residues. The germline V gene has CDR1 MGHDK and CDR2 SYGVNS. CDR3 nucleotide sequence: TGTGCCAGCAGTGCGGACAGGGAACCCTACGAGCAGTACTTC. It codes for CASSADREPYEQYF.

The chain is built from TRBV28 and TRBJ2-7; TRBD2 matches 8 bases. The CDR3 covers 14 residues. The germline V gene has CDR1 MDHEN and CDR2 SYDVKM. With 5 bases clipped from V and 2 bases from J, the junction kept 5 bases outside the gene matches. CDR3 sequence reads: CASSRPGLAYEQYF. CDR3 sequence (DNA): TGTGCCAGCAGTCGACCGGGACTAGCCTACGAGCAGTACTTC.

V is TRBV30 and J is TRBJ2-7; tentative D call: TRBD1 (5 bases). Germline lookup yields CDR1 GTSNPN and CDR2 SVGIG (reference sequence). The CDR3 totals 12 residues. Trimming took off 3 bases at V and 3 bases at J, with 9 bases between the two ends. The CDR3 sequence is CAWRTANYEQYF. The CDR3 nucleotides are TGTGCCTGGAGGACAGCCAACTACGAGCAGTACTTC.

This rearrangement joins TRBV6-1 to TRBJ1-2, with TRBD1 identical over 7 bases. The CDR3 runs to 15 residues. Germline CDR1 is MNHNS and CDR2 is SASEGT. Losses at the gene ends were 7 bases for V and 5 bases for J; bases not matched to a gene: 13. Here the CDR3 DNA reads TGTGCCAGCACCCACACTGACAGGGCACGATATGGCTACACCTTC. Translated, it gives CASTHTDRARYGYTF.

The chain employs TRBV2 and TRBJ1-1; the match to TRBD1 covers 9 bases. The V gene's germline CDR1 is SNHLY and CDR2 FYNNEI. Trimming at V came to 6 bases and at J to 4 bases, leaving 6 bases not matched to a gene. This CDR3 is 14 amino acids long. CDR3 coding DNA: TGTGCCAGCAGGGGACAGGGTTTGGGCACTGAAGCTTTCTTT. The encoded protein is CASRGQGLGTEAFF.

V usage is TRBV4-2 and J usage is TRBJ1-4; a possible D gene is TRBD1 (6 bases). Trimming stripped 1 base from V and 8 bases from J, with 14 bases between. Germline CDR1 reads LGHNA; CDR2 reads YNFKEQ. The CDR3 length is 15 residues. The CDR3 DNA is TGTGCCAGCAGCCAAGCGGGGACATACGGGGAAAAACTGTTTTTT. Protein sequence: CASSQAGTYGEKLFF.

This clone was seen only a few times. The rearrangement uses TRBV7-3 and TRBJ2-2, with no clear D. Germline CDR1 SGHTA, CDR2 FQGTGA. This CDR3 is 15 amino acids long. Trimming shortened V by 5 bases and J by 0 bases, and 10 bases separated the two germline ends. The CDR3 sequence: CASSLNPSNTGELFF. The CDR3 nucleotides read TGTGCCAGCAGCCTTAACCCATCGAACACCGGGGAGCTGTTTTTT.

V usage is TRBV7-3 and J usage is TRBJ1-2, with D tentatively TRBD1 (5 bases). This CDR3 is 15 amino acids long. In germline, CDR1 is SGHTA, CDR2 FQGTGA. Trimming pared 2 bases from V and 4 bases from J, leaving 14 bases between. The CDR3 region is CASSLLGDKTYGYTF. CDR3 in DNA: TGTGCCAGCAGCTTATTAGGGGATAAAACCTATGGCTACACCTTC.

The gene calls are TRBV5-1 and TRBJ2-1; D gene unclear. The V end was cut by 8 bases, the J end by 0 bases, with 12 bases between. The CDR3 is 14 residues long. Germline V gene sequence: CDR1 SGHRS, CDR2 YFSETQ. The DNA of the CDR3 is TGCGCCAGTAGAACAGCAAGCTCCTACAATGAGCAGTTCTTC. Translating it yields CASRTASSYNEQFF.

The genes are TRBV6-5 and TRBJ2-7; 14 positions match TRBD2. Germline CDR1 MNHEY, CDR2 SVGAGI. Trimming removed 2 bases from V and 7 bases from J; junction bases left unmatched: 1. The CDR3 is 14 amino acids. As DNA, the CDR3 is TGTGCCAGCAGTTACGGACTAGCGGGAGGTGAGCAGTACTTC. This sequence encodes CASSYGLAGGEQYF.

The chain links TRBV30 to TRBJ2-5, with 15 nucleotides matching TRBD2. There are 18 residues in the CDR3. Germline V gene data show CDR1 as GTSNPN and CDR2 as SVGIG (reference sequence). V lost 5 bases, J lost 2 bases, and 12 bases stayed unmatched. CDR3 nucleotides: TGTGCCTGGGACTACGGACTAGCGGGAGGGCCAGGTCAAGAGACCCAGTACTTC. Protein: CAWDYGLAGGPGQETQYF.

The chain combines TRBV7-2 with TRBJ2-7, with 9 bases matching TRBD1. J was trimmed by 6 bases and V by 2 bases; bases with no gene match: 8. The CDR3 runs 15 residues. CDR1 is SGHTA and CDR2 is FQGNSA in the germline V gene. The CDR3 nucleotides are TGTGCCAGCAGCTTAAGGGGACAGGGTAACGGCGAGCAGTACTTC. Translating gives CASSLRGQGNGEQYF.

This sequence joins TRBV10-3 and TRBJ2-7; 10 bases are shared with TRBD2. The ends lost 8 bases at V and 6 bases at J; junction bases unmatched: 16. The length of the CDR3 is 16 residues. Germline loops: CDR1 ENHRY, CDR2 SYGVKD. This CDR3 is CAISRETIAGGLEQYF. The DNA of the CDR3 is TGTGCCATCTCGCGAGAAACGATAGCGGGAGGACTCGAGCAGTACTTC.

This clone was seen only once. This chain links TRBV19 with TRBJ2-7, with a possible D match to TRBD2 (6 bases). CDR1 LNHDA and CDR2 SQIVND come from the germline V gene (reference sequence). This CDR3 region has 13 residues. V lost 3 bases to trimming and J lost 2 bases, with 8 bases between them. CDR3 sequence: CASSMREAYEQYF. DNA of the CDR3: TGTGCCAGTAGTATGAGGGAGGCCTACGAGCAGTACTTC.

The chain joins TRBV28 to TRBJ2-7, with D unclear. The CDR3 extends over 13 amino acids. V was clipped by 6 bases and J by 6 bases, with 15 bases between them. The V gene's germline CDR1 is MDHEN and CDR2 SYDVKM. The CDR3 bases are TGTGCCAGCAGGGGCGAATCTCGACTCGAGCAGTACTTC. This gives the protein CASRGESRLEQYF.

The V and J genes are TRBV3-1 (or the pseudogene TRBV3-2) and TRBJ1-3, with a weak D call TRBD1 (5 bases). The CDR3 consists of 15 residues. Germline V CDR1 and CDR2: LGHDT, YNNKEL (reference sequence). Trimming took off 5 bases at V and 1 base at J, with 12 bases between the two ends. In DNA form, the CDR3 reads TGTGCCAGCAGCTATGGGACTGCATCTGGAAACACCATATATTTT. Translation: CASSYGTASGNTIYF.

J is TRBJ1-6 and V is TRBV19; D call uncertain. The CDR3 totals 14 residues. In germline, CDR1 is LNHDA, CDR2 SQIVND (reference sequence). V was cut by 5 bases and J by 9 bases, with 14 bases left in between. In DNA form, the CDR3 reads TGTGCCAGTAGTCCCCGTAGCGGCGCTTCACCCCTCCACTTT. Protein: CASSPRSGASPLHF.

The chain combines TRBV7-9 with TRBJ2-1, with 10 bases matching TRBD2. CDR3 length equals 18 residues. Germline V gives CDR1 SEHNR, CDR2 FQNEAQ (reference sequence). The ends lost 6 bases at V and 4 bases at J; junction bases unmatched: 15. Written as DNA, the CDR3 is TGTGCCAGCAGTCACCCCCCCCCACTAGCGGGACTGTACAATGAGCAGTTCTTC. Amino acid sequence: CASSHPPPLAGLYNEQFF.